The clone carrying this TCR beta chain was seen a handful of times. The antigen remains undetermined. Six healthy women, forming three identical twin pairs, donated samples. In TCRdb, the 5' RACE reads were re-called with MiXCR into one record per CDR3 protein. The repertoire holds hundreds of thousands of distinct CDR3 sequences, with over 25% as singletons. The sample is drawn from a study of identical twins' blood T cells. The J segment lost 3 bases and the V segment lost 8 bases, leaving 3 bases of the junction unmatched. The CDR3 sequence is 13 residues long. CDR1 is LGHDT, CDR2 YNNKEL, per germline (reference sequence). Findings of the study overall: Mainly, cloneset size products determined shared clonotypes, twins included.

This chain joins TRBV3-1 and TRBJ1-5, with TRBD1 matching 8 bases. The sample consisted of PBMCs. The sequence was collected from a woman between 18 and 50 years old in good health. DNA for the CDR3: TGTGCCAGCGGACAGGGCCCCAATCAGCCCCAGCATTTT. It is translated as CASGQGPNQPQHF.